The 9 T cell receptor beta chains below all came from one sample that was sequenced in a study of cytomegalovirus exposure and HLA in healthy donors. The study ran its PCR with 60 Vbeta and 13 Jbeta primers. Produced via immunoSEQ multiplex PCR; TCRdb's table is partial and in-frame only. The sample holds hundreds of thousands of clones, about 79% seen once. The sequenced sample was PBMCs. These receptors all come from a male donor in good health and CMV-seronegative.

The CDR3 reads CASNKIYNEQFF. CDR3 bases: TGTGCCAGCAACAAAATCTACAATGAGCAGTTCTTC. The J gene is TRBJ2-1, the V gene TRBV5-6; no clear D. Per the germline V gene, CDR1 is SGHDT and CDR2 is YYEEEE. V was cut by 6 bases and J by 3 bases, with 7 bases left in between. This CDR3 has 12 residues.

The chain carries TRBV5-1 and TRBJ2-5; 9 positions agree with TRBD2. Trimming at V came to 3 bases and at J to 4 bases, leaving 1 base not matched to a gene. This CDR3 contains 13 residues. CDR1 SGHRS and CDR2 YFSETQ come from the germline V gene. The CDR3 is CASSSAGGETQYF. DNA for the CDR3: TGCGCCAGCAGCTCAGCGGGGGGAGAGACCCAGTACTTC.

The sample holds one count of this clone. This chain connects TRBV7-8 to TRBJ2-7; D is uncertain. V dropped 4 bases and J dropped 2 bases, with 6 bases sitting between them. The germline V gene has CDR1 SGHVS and CDR2 FQNEAQ. This CDR3 is 12 amino acids long. The CDR3 coding sequence is TGTGCCAGCAGCTCCGTCCCCTACGAGCAGTACTTC. The encoded protein is CASSSVPYEQYF.

The genes are TRBV27 and TRBJ2-7; TRBD2 matches 11 bases. The CDR3 has 15 amino acids. V shed 5 bases, J shed 1 base, and the junction held 4 bases outside the gene matches. The germline V gene has CDR1 MNHEY and CDR2 SMNVEV (reference sequence). DNA of the CDR3: TGTGCCAGCAGTGGACGACTAGCGGGGTCCTACGAGCAGTACTTC. Protein sequence: CASSGRLAGSYEQYF.

The chain links TRBV30 to TRBJ2-5; D unclear. Germline V gene lookup returns CDR1 GTSNPN and CDR2 SVGIG (reference sequence). This CDR3 is built from 11 residues. Trimming stripped 5 bases from V and 3 bases from J, with 7 bases between. CDR3 loop: CAWGPKETQYF. The CDR3 DNA reads as TGTGCCTGGGGGCCAAAAGAGACCCAGTACTTC.

The rearrangement uses TRBV4-1 and TRBJ2-5; the D gene is possibly TRBD1 (6 bases). Germline CDR1 reads MGHRA; CDR2 reads YSYEKL. The CDR3 extends over 14 amino acids. V gave up 0 bases and J gave up 4 bases, with 9 bases separating them. The CDR3 region has the DNA TGCGCCAGCAGCCAAGATCGACAGGTAGAGACCCAGTACTTC. Its translation is CASSQDRQVETQYF.

The CDR3 DNA reads as TGTGCCAGCAGTTACTCAGGCGGTAAACGGGGTGAAGCTTTCTTT. It translates to CASSYSGGKRGEAFF. This chain joins TRBV6-5 and TRBJ1-1, with D unresolved. Germline CDR1 reads MNHEY; CDR2 reads SVGAGI. This CDR3 is 15 amino acids long. V gave up 0 bases and J gave up 7 bases, with 15 bases separating them.

This clone occurred once. The chain is built from TRBV5-4 and TRBJ2-3; 9 positions agree with TRBD2. The CDR3 totals 15 residues. Per germline, CDR1 SGHNT and CDR2 YYREEE (reference sequence). With 4 bases clipped from V and 6 bases from J, the junction kept 9 bases outside the gene matches. CDR3 DNA sequence: TGTGCCAGCAGCCCTAGCGGGATACATGGCGATACGCAGTATTTT. Its protein product is CASSPSGIHGDTQYF.

The V call is TRBV7-6, the J call TRBJ1-3; D uncertain. Deletions cut 2 bases from V and 0 bases from J, with 23 bases between. There are 20 residues in the CDR3. From germline, CDR1 is SGHVS and CDR2 FNYEAQ. The CDR3 bases are TGTGCCAGCAGCTTAAGAAGCGGGGTGGCAGGCCTTGCCTCTGGAAACACCATATATTTT. Amino acids: CASSLRSGVAGLASGNTIYF.